The next 8 T cell receptor beta chains were all read from a single sample in a study of shared clonotypes between healthy human individuals. Measured with immunoSEQ multiplex PCR; TCRdb has only the in-frame clones, and not every one. The sample contains about 1.5 million clones, approximately 98% of which appear only once. Sequencing input: naive CD4+ T cells sorted from blood. As for subset: CD45RA+ positively selected. The receptors were sampled from a man in his thirties or forties in good health.

This sequence joins TRBV28 and TRBJ2-5; TRBD2 agrees at 8 bases. The J segment lost 9 bases and the V segment lost 7 bases, leaving 10 bases of the junction unmatched. Germline-derived CDR1 and CDR2 are MDHEN and SYDVKM. The CDR3 is made up of 13 amino acids. Here the CDR3 DNA reads TGTGCCAGCACCGGGGGGGCTAGGGAGTCCCAGTACTTC. It translates to CASTGGARESQYF.

The chain couples TRBV18 to TRBJ1-2; D is undetermined. This CDR3 has 14 amino acids. V lost 6 bases and J lost 0, with 11 bases in between. Germline V lookup: CDR1 KGHSH, CDR2 LQKENI. The CDR3 loop reads CASSQGISNYGYTF. The CDR3 DNA is TGTGCCAGCTCGCAAGGGATCTCTAACTATGGCTACACCTTC.

The chain is built from TRBV7-7 and TRBJ2-5, with 9 bases identical to TRBD2. Germline loops: CDR1 SSHAT, CDR2 FNYEAQ (reference sequence). This CDR3 has 17 amino acids. V trimming: 5 bases; J trimming: 1 base; junction bases outside the gene matches: 11. CDR3: CASSPGLVAGAQETQYF. The CDR3 DNA follows: TGTGCCAGCAGCCCCGGGCTAGTAGCGGGGGCCCAAGAGACCCAGTACTTC.

The J gene is TRBJ2-2, the V gene TRBV5-1, with 8 bases identical to TRBD2. The CDR3 consists of 17 residues. The V gene end was trimmed by 3 bases and the J gene end by 4 bases; junction bases not matched to a gene: 11. The germline V gene encodes CDR1 SGHRS and CDR2 YFSETQ. In DNA form, the CDR3 reads TGCGCCAGCAGCTCCTTCTTTAGCGGGACGGGCACCGGGGAGCTGTTTTTT. It codes for CASSSFFSGTGTGELFF. The complete variable domain, with remaining parts taken from reference TRBV5-1 and TRBJ2-2, reads KAGVTQTPRYLIKTRGQQVTLSCSPISGHRSVSWYQQTPGQGLQFLFEYFSETQRNKGNFPGRFSGRQFSNSRSEMNVSTLELGDSALYLCASSSFFSGTGTGELFFGEGSRLTVL.

Remarks on this clone: Additional DNA sequences in this sample encode the identical CDR3. V and J are TRBV30 and TRBJ1-2; D remains unclear. Trimming took off 0 bases at V and 4 bases at J, with 6 bases between the two ends. This CDR3 has 12 amino acids. In germline, CDR1 is GTSNPN, CDR2 SVGIG (reference sequence). CDR3 region: CAWSVGLYGYTF. The CDR3 nucleotides read TGTGCCTGGAGTGTAGGTCTCTATGGCTACACCTTC.

The chain recombines TRBV11-2 with TRBJ2-5; 7 bases line up with TRBD1. The CDR3 totals 13 residues. The germline CDR1 and CDR2 sequences are SGHAT and FQNNGV. V gave up 1 base and J gave up 12 bases; unmatched junction bases: 8. CDR3 amino acids: CASSLVEGGREYF. The DNA for the CDR3 is TGTGCCAGCAGCTTAGTGGAAGGGGGCAGGGAGTACTTC.

The chain uses TRBV19 and TRBJ1-1; tentative D call: TRBD1 (6 bases). Germline CDR1 and CDR2: LNHDA and SQIVND (reference sequence). This CDR3 contains 15 residues. Between the trimmed V and J ends, which lost 5 bases and 2 bases, there was a span of 15 bases. The DNA for the CDR3 is TGTGCCAGTAGTTCCTCCGGGACACTTAACACTGAAGCTTTCTTT. It specifies CASSSSGTLNTEAFF.

The rearrangement uses TRBV5-1 and TRBJ1-4; D gene ambiguous. Germline CDR1 is SGHRS and CDR2 is YFSETQ. V was clipped by 3 bases and J by 5 bases, with 17 bases between them. The CDR3 runs to 16 residues. The CDR3 region is CASSSSWLGKNEKLFF. The DNA for the CDR3 is TGCGCCAGCAGCTCAAGTTGGCTGGGGAAAAATGAAAAACTGTTTTTT.